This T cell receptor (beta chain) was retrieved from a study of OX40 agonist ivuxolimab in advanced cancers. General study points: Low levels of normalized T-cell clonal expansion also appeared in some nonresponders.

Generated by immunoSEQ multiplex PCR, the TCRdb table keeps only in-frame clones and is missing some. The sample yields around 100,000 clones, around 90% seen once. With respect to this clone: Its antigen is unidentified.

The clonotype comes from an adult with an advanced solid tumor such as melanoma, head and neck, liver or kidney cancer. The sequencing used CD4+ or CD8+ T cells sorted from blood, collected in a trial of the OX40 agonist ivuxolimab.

CDR3 sequence reads: CASRYSRFLTGELFF. CDR3 sequence (DNA): TGTGCCAGCCGTTATTCAAGGTTTCTAACCGGGGAGCTGTTTTTT. The genes are TRBV28 and TRBJ2-2; D not certain. The CDR3 is 15 residues long. Trimming shortened V by 8 bases and J by 5 bases, and 18 bases separated the two germline ends. The germline gives CDR1 MDHEN, CDR2 SYDVKM. Using reference TRBV28 and TRBJ2-2 for the parts outside the CDR3, the full variable domain is DVKVTQSSRYLVKRTGEKVFLECVQDMDHENMFWYRQDPGLGLRLIYFSYDVKMKEKGDIPEGYSVSREKKERFSLILESASTNQTSMYLCASRYSRFLTGELFFGEGSRLTVL.